A single sample gave rise to the 26 T cell receptor beta chains below, sequenced in a study of CD8 T cells in ankylosing spondylitis. TCRdb passed the 5' RACE reads through MiXCR, listing each CDR3 protein once. Among about 250,000 distinct CDR3 sequences listed, roughly 32% were seen once. The specimen was blood, either unsorted or a sorted T cell fraction (not recorded which). These receptors all come from a male donor with ankylosing spondylitis or in good health (not recorded which).

This clonotype was observed a handful of times. V and J are TRBV20-1 and TRBJ1-6, with D maybe TRBD1 (6 bases). V gave up 6 bases and J gave up 7 bases, with 16 bases separating them. The CDR3 spans 14 residues. From germline, CDR1 is DFQATT and CDR2 SNEGSKA (reference sequence). Here the CDR3 reads CSAPQGLWNSPLHF. In nucleotides, the CDR3 is TGCAGTGCCCCACAGGGATTGTGGAATTCACCCCTCCACTTT.

The chain combines TRBV10-3 with TRBJ2-7; maybe TRBD1 (6 bases). The CDR3 length is 12 residues. The V gene lost 6 bases and the J gene lost 0 bases, with 6 bases spanning the gap. Germline V lookup: CDR1 ENHRY, CDR2 SYGVKD. The CDR3 sequence: CAIRDSSYEQYF. The CDR3 DNA is TGTGCCATCAGGGACAGCTCCTACGAGCAGTACTTC.

This clonotype was seen a few times. The DNA of the CDR3 is TGTGCCAGCTCACCAGCGGCCGGAGAGACCCAGTACTTC. Its protein product is CASSPAAGETQYF. The V gene is TRBV18, the J gene TRBJ2-5; the D is unclear. CDR3 length equals 13 residues. The V end was cut by 2 bases, the J end by 4 bases, with 8 bases between. Per the germline V gene, CDR1 is KGHSH and CDR2 is LQKENI.

This clonotype has only a few counts. The J gene is TRBJ2-3, the V gene TRBV20-1, with D perhaps assigned TRBD1 or TRBD2 (5 bases each). Germline V gene lookup returns CDR1 DFQATT and CDR2 SNEGSKA (reference sequence). CDR3 length: 14 amino acids. V was shortened by 6 bases and J by 3 bases, with 16 bases between the two germline ends. For the CDR3, the DNA is TGCAGTGCCAGCGAGGTCGGGGCTACAGATACGCAGTATTTT. Its protein is CSASEVGATDTQYF.

This clonotype was seen a handful of times. The genes are TRBV20-1 and TRBJ2-1, with D possibly being TRBD2 (5 bases). Germline loops: CDR1 DFQATT, CDR2 SNEGSKA (reference sequence). Trimming stripped 1 base from V and 2 bases from J, with 6 bases between. The CDR3 is 13 amino acids. The CDR3 nucleotides are TGCAGTGCTAGAGCTAGCACCTACAATGAGCAGTTCTTC. Protein: CSARASTYNEQFF.

There are a few counts of this clonotype. The CDR3 is CASSHSEERGETQYF. Written as DNA, the CDR3 is TGTGCCAGCAGCCATTCGGAGGAACGAGGAGAGACCCAGTACTTC. The chain is built from TRBV6-2 or TRBV6-3 and TRBJ2-5; D might be TRBD2 (5 bases). Germline V gene sequence: CDR1 MNHEY, CDR2 SVGEGT. The CDR3 runs 15 residues. V shed 6 bases and J shed 4 bases, with 18 bases lying between them.

The J gene is TRBJ2-1, the V gene TRBV27, with 11 bases identical to TRBD2. This CDR3 spans 16 amino acids. The trim removed 4 bases at V and 3 bases at J, leaving 5 bases unmatched. CDR1 is MNHEY, CDR2 SMNVEV, per germline (reference sequence). CDR3: CASSSLTSGGYNEQFF. The DNA of the CDR3 is TGTGCCAGCAGTTCTCTCACTAGCGGGGGCTACAATGAGCAGTTCTTC.

The chain has TRBV20-1 and TRBJ2-2; the D gene is possibly TRBD2 (7 bases). CDR1 DFQATT and CDR2 SNEGSKA come from the germline V gene (reference sequence). Trimming shortened V by 0 bases and J by 3 bases, and 14 bases separated the two germline ends. This CDR3 is 16 amino acids long. The CDR3 region is CSARELGGRDTGELFF. DNA of the CDR3: TGCAGTGCTAGAGAGTTGGGGGGGCGTGACACCGGGGAGCTGTTTTTT.

The chain carries TRBV5-5 and TRBJ1-2; D is undetermined. The CDR3 spans 15 residues. V lost 4 bases and J 3 bases, leaving 16 bases between the germline ends. The germline gives CDR1 SGHKS, CDR2 YYEKEE (reference sequence). The CDR3 DNA is TGTGCCAGCAGCCCCCAGACATACGGACACTATGGCTACACCTTC. Translation: CASSPQTYGHYGYTF.

The chain carries TRBV15 and TRBJ1-1, with D maybe TRBD1 (5 bases). Germline CDR1 and CDR2: LNHNV and YYDKDF (reference sequence). The CDR3 consists of 15 residues. With 0 bases removed from V and 2 bases from J, the gap between germline ends came to 10 bases. The CDR3 is CATSRDRVRNTEAFF. Written as DNA, the CDR3 is TGTGCCACCAGCAGAGACAGGGTTCGCAACACTGAAGCTTTCTTT.

This chain links TRBV20-1 with TRBJ2-1; possibly TRBD1 for D (6 bases). CDR1 and CDR2 (germline): DFQATT, SNEGSKA (reference sequence). V was cut by 6 bases and J by 2 bases, with 14 bases left in between. The CDR3 loop spans 14 amino acids. The CDR3 coding sequence is TGCAGTGCCGCCGACAGGCCACCCTACAATGAGCAGTTCTTC. This gives the protein CSAADRPPYNEQFF.

The chain couples TRBV5-1 to TRBJ1-1, with D maybe TRBD1 (6 bases). This CDR3 contains 14 residues. Germline V gene data show CDR1 as SGHRS and CDR2 as YFSETQ. Trimming pared 3 bases from V and 6 bases from J, leaving 15 bases between. Here the CDR3 reads CASSSRGGFAEAFF. CDR3 in DNA: TGCGCCAGCAGCTCCCGAGGGGGGTTCGCTGAAGCTTTCTTT.

This clonotype has a handful of counts. This chain joins TRBV20-1 and TRBJ1-1, with TRBD1 matching over 8 bases. The CDR3 is 16 amino acids. Losses at the gene ends were 0 bases for V and 0 bases for J; bases not matched to a gene: 6. From germline, CDR1 is DFQATT and CDR2 SNEGSKA (reference sequence). The CDR3 bases are TGCAGTGCTAGAGATTCTAACAGGGGGGTGAACACTGAAGCTTTCTTT. Its protein product is CSARDSNRGVNTEAFF.

There are a few counts of this clonotype. V and J are TRBV20-1 and TRBJ2-5; D is tentatively TRBD1 or TRBD2 (5 bases each). The CDR3 has 15 residues. Trimming cost V 5 bases and J 3 bases, with 19 bases left between them. The germline V gene encodes CDR1 DFQATT and CDR2 SNEGSKA (reference sequence). CDR3: CSAGGTETWKETQYF. As DNA, the CDR3 is TGCAGTGCTGGGGGAACAGAGACCTGGAAAGAGACCCAGTACTTC.

This rearrangement joins TRBV29-1 to TRBJ2-3; 10 nucleotides agree with TRBD1. CDR1 is SQVTM, CDR2 ANQGSEA, per germline. With 7 bases clipped from V and 4 bases from J, the junction kept 17 bases outside the gene matches. The CDR3 length is 17 residues. CDR3 bases: TGCAGCGCCGGGTTGCCCCCGAATGGACAGGGGGCAGATACGCAGTATTTT. It specifies CSAGLPPNGQGADTQYF.

The chain couples TRBV3-1 to TRBJ2-3, with 15 bases lining up with TRBD2. Germline CDR1 reads LGHDT; CDR2 reads YNNKEL (reference sequence). The CDR3 is 16 residues long. V shed 8 bases, J shed 0 bases, and the junction held 3 bases outside the gene matches. The CDR3 is CASRTSGGASTDTQYF. The CDR3 DNA is TGTGCCAGCCGGACTAGCGGGGGGGCTAGCACAGATACGCAGTATTTT.

This clonotype occurred many times. At one boundary the junction diverges from the germline segment, which might be a read error. This chain uses TRBV20-1 with TRBJ2-1; no definite D call. Germline V gives CDR1 DFQATT, CDR2 SNEGSKA (reference sequence). The CDR3 runs to 15 residues. CDR3 DNA: TGCAGTGCCAGAGTGAGAGGTAGCTCCTACAATGAGCAGTTCTTC. Its protein product is CSARVRGSSYNEQFF.

This chain links TRBV7-9 with TRBJ2-5; unclear D gene. This CDR3 is 15 amino acids long. V lost 3 bases and J lost 7, with 18 bases in between. Per germline, CDR1 SEHNR and CDR2 FQNEAQ (reference sequence). This chain's CDR3 is CASSLFNPIKWTQYF. The CDR3 DNA reads as TGTGCCAGCAGCTTGTTCAACCCGATCAAGTGGACCCAGTACTTC.

The gene calls are TRBV7-3 and TRBJ2-3; TRBD2 aligns across 14 bases. The CDR3 runs to 19 residues. Germline V CDR1 and CDR2: SGHTA, FQGTGA. The V gene end was trimmed by 0 bases and the J gene end by 0 bases; junction bases not matched to a gene: 5. For the CDR3, the DNA is TGTGCCAGCAGCTTAACGGGGACTAGCGGGGGCTCTAGCACAGATACGCAGTATTTT. It translates to CASSLTGTSGGSSTDTQYF.

The V and J genes are TRBV5-1 and TRBJ2-3; the match to TRBD2 covers 10 bases. This CDR3 comprises 17 residues. V gave up 0 bases and J gave up 5 bases; unmatched junction bases: 9. Germline values: CDR1 SGHRS, CDR2 YFSETQ. The CDR3 DNA reads TGCGCCAGCAGCTTGGATCGAGCGGGGGGGCCGGGAGATACGCAGTATTTT. It specifies CASSLDRAGGPGDTQYF.

This clonotype showed up just a few times. The chain recombines TRBV5-5 with TRBJ2-1; 8 bases fit TRBD2. The ends lost 1 base at V and 6 bases at J; junction bases unmatched: 9. In germline, CDR1 is SGHKS, CDR2 YYEKEE (reference sequence). This CDR3 contains 16 residues. CDR3 residues: CASSLYQAGARNEQFF. The CDR3 DNA follows: TGTGCCAGCAGCTTGTATCAAGCGGGGGCCCGCAATGAGCAGTTCTTC.

This clonotype appeared a few times. This rearrangement joins TRBV12-3 or TRBV12-4 to TRBJ1-2, with 12 bases lining up with TRBD1. V lost 8 bases to trimming and J lost 6 bases; unmatched junction nucleotides: 1. The CDR3 consists of 12 residues. The CDR3: CASGTGGDGYTF. The CDR3, as DNA: TGTGCCAGCGGGACAGGGGGCGATGGCTACACCTTC.

For the CDR3, the DNA is TGTGCCAGCAGCTTAAGCTGGGCATCCCGCTACGAGCAGTACTTC. Translating it yields CASSLSWASRYEQYF. The rearrangement joins TRBV7-2 to TRBJ2-7; no firm D call. V lost 2 bases, J lost 3 bases, and 14 bases lay in between. CDR3 length equals 15 residues. Germline V lookup: CDR1 SGHTA, CDR2 FQGNSA. Based on the CDR3 plus reference TRBV7-2 and TRBJ2-7, the full variable domain is GAGVSQSPSNKVTEKGKDVELRCDPISGHTALYWYRQSLGQGLEFLIYFQGNSAPDKSGLPSDRFSAERTGGSVSTLTIQRTQQEDSAVYLCASSLSWASRYEQYFGPGTRLTVT.

A remark on this clonotype: Since the CDR3 does not end with the conserved phenylalanine or tryptophan, this likely comes from a read error. The rearrangement links TRBV5-1 to TRBJ2-5; the D gene could be TRBD1 or TRBD2 (5 bases each). Looked up from germline, CDR1 is SGHRS and CDR2 is YFSETQ. The CDR3 extends over 15 amino acids. V gave up 7 bases and J gave up 2 bases, with 18 bases separating them. CDR3: CASGQGTRGQETQYL. The CDR3 nucleotides are TGCGCCAGCGGCCAAGGGACCCGGGGACAAGAGACCCAGTACCTC.

The sample holds a few counts of this clonotype. The rearrangement links TRBV20-1 to TRBJ2-3; 7 bases agree with TRBD2. J lost 2 bases, V lost 3 bases, and 5 bases had no gene match. Germline V lookup: CDR1 DFQATT, CDR2 SNEGSKA (reference sequence). The CDR3 consists of 14 residues. The CDR3: CSARGAGPTDTQYF. CDR3 DNA: TGCAGTGCTAGGGGAGCGGGGCCCACAGATACGCAGTATTTT.

There are a few counts of this clonotype. This chain uses TRBV10-3 with TRBJ1-5, with 7 bases matching TRBD1. CDR1 is ENHRY and CDR2 is SYGVKD in the germline V gene. The CDR3 runs 15 residues. Trimming cost V 3 bases and J 6 bases; bases outside gene matches: 8. CDR3: CAISDDRVGGQPQHF. The CDR3 DNA reads as TGTGCCATCAGTGACGACAGGGTGGGGGGTCAGCCCCAGCATTTT.